A selection of T cell receptor beta chains follows, all from one sample in a study of cytomegalovirus exposure and HLA in healthy donors. Clones were sequenced by immunoSEQ multiplex PCR, and TCRdb holds only the in-frame ones, with some missing. This sample carries more than 200,000 clones, over 60% of them seen once, and the ten largest clones take about 16%. The sequencing sample was made of PBMCs. These receptors all stem from a man between 40 and 49 years old in good health and CMV-seronegative. Both conserved end residues are part of each CDR3. D genes are given only for firm matches. Clone size is not always given. Where it is, it says once, few, many or a class for expanded clones.

TRBV19,NA,NA,TRBJ2-2,CASSLAVAGELFF,TGTGCCAGTAGTCTAGCAGTCGCCGGGGAGCTGTTTTTT
TRBV11-2,NA,NA,TRBJ1-5,CASSLDAGGNQPQHF,TGTGCCAGCAGCTTAGATGCGGGGGGCAATCAGCCCCAGCATTTT
TRBV7-8,NA,NA,TRBJ2-3,CASSLAPLASTDTQYF,TGTGCCAGCAGCTTAGCCCCCCTAGCGAGCACAGATACGCAGTATTTT
TRBV4-3,few,NA,TRBJ1-1,CASSRGGASTEAFF,TGCGCCAGCAGCCGGGGAGGGGCGAGCACTGAAGCTTTCTTT
TRBV28,NA,TRBD2,TRBJ2-3,CASSLGTSGSRTDTQYF,TGTGCCAGCAGTTTGGGGACTAGCGGGAGTAGGACAGATACGCAGTATTTT
TRBV5-1,NA,TRBD2,TRBJ2-3,CASSRGGSGREADTQYF,TGCGCCAGCAGCCGAGGGGGTAGCGGGAGAGAGGCAGATACGCAGTATTTT
TRBV5-6,NA,TRBD1,TRBJ2-7,CASSYVGGQGNEQYF,TGTGCCAGCAGCTACGTGGGAGGACAGGGGAACGAGCAGTACTTC
TRBV5-6,NA,TRBD2,TRBJ2-7,CASSLVASGYYEQYF,TGTGCCAGCAGCTTGGTAGCTAGCGGATACTACGAGCAGTACTTC
TRBV5-1,NA,TRBD2,TRBJ2-5,CASSPGLAGLLGGETQYF,TGCGCCAGCAGCCCCGGACTAGCGGGGCTCTTAGGCGGAGAGACCCAGTACTTC
TRBV28,many,TRBD2,TRBJ2-7,CASTPYAGDYEQYF,TGTGCCAGCACCCCTTATGCGGGAGATTACGAGCAGTACTTC
TRBV29-1,NA,NA,TRBJ2-5,CSVMDWGEETQYF,TGCAGCGTGATGGATTGGGGGGAAGAGACCCAGTACTTC
TRBV5-5,many,NA,TRBJ1-3,CASSREGISGNTIYF,TGTGCCAGCAGCCGGGAGGGGATCTCTGGAAACACCATATATTTT
TRBV5-1,NA,NA,TRBJ2-7,CASSFGGAGLRNEQYF,TGCGCCAGCAGCTTCGGAGGGGCCGGGTTGCGGAACGAGCAGTACTTC
TRBV7-8,NA,NA,TRBJ1-2,CASSEANYGYTF,TGTGCCAGCAGCGAGGCCAATTATGGCTACACCTTC
TRBV5-1,NA,TRBD1,TRBJ1-2,CASSSGQYGYTF,TGCGCCAGCAGCTCGGGACAGTATGGCTACACCTTC
TRBV9,NA,NA,TRBJ2-3,CASSVSSAIDTQYF,TGTGCCAGCAGCGTCTCAAGCGCAATAGATACGCAGTATTTT
TRBV7-7,NA,NA,TRBJ2-5,CASSIGRVSQETQYF,TGTGCCAGCAGCATTGGTCGGGTCTCTCAAGAGACCCAGTACTTC